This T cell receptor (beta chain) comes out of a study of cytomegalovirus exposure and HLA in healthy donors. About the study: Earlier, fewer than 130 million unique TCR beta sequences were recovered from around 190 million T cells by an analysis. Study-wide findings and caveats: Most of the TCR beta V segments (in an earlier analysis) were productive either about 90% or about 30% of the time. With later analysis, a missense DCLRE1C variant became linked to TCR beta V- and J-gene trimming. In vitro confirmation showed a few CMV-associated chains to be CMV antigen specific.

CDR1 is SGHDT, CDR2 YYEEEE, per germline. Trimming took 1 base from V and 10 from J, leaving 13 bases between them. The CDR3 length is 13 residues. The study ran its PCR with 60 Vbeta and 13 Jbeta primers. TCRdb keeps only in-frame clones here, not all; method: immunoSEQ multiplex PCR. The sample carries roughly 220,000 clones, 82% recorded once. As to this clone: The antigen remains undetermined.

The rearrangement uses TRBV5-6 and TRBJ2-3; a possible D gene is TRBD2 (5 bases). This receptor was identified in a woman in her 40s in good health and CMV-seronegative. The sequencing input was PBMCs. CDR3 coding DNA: TGTGCCAGCAGCTTGTCGCCGGGGTCGTCGCAGTATTTT. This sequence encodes CASSLSPGSSQYF.